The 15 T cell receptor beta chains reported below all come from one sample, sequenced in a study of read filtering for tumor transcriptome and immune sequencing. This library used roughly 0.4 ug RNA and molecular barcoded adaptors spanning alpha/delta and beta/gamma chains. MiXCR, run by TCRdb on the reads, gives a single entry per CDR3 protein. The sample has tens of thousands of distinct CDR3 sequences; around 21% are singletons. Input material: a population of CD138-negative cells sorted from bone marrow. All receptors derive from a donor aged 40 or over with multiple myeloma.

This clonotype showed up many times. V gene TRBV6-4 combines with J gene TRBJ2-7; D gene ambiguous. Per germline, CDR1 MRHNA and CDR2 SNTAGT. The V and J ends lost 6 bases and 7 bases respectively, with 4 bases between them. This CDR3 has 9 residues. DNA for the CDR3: TGTGCCAGCAGAGAGGAGCAGTACTTC. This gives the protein CASREEQYF.

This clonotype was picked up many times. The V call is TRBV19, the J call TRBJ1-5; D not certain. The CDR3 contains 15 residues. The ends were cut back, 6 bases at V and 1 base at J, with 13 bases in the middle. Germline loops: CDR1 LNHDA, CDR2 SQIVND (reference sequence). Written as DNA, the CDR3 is TGTGCCAGTAGGTCAAGGTCGGACAGCAATCAGCCCCAGCATTTT. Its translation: CASRSRSDSNQPQHF.

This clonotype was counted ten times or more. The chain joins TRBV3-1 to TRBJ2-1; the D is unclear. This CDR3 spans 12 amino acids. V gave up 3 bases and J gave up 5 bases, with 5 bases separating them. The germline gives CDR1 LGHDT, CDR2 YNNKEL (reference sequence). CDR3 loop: CASSQSNNEQFF. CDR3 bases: TGTGCCAGCAGCCAGTCGAACAATGAGCAGTTCTTC.

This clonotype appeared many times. Here the CDR3 DNA reads TGTGCCAGCAGCTACCAGGGGGGGTCCTACAATGAGCAGTTCTTC. Its translation is CASSYQGGSYNEQFF. The chain couples TRBV7-9 to TRBJ2-1; D could derive from TRBD1 or TRBD2 (7 bases each). Between the trimmed V and J ends, which lost 4 bases and 1 base, there was a span of 11 bases. This CDR3 has 15 amino acids. CDR1 SEHNR and CDR2 FQNEAQ come from the germline V gene (reference sequence).

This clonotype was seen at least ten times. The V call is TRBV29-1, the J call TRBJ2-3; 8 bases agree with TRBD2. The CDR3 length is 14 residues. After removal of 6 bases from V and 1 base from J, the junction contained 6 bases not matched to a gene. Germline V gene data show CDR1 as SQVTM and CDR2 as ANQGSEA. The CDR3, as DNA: TGCAGCGTCGGGGGGGGAAGCGGCACAGATACGCAGTATTTT. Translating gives CSVGGGSGTDTQYF.

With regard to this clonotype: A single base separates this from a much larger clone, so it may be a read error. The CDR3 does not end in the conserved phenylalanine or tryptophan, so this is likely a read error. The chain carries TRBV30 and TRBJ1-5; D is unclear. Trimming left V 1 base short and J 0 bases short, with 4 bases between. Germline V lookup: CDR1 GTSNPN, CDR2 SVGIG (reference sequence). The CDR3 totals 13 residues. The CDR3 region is CAWSDSSNQPQHL. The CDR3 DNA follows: TGTGCCTGGAGTGATTCTAGCAATCAGCCCCAGCATCTT.

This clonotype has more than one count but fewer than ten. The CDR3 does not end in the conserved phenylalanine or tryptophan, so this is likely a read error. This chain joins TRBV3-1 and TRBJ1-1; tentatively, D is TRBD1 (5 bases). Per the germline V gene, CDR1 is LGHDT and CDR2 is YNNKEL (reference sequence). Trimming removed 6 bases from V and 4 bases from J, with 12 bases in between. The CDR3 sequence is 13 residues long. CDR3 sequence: CASSLRGGTEAFS. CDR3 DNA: TGTGCCAGCAGTTTGCGGGGGGGCACTGAAGCTTTCTCT.

The CDR3 protein is CASSLEPGDTGELFF. CDR3 in DNA: TGTGCCAGCAGCTTGGAGCCGGGGGACACCGGGGAGCTGTTTTTT. The chain has TRBV5-4 and TRBJ2-2, with D possibly being TRBD2 (6 bases). The V gene's germline CDR1 is SGHNT and CDR2 YYREEE (reference sequence). The CDR3 has 15 amino acids. The V end was cut by 0 bases, the J end by 3 bases, with 9 bases between.

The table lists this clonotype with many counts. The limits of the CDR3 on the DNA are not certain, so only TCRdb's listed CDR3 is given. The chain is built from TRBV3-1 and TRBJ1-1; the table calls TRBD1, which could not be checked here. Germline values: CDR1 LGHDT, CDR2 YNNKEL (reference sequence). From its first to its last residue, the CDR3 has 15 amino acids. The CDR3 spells CASSRGSLSGPEAFF.

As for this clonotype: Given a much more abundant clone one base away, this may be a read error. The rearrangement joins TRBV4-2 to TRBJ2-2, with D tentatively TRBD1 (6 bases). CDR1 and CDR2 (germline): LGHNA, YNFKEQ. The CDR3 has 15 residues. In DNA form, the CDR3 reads TGTGCCAGCAGCCAAGGGACAGCGAACACCGGGGAGCTGTCTTTT. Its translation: CASSQGTANTGELSF.

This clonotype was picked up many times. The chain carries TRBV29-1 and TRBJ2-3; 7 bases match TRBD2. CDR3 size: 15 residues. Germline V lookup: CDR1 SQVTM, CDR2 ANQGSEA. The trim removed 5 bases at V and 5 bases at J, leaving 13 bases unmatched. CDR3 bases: TGCAGCGTTCCCCCCTGGGGGAGGGTTGGAGATACGCAGTATTTT. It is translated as CSVPPWGRVGDTQYF.

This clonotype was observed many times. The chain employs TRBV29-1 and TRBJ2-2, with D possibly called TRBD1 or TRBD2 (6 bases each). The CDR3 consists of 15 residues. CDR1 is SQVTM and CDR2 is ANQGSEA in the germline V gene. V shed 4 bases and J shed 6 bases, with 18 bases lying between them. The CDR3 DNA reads TGCAGCGTTGGAGGGGGGTGGCTACGCCCCGGGGAGCTGTTTTTT. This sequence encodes CSVGGGWLRPGELFF.

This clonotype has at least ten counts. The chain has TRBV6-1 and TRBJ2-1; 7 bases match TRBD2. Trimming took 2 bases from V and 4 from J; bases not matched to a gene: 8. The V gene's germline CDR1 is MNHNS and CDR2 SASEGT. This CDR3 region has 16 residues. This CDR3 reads CASSERSGRAYNEQFF. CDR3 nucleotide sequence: TGTGCCAGCAGTGAACGAAGTGGGAGGGCGTACAATGAGCAGTTCTTC.

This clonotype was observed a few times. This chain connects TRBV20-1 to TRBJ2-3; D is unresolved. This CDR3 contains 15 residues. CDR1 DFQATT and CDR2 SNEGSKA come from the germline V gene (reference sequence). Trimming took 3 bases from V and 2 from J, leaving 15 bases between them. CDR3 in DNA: TGCAGTGCTAGGAATGGTGGAATACTCACAGATACGCAGTATTTT. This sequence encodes CSARNGGILTDTQYF.

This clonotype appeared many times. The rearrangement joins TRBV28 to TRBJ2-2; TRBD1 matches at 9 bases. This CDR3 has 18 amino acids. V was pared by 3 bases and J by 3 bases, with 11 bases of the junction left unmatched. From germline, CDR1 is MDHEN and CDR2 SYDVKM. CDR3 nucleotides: TGTGCCAGCAGTTTCCTGCCCGGGACAGGGTCGCACACCGGGGAGCTGTTTTTT. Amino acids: CASSFLPGTGSHTGELFF.